This T cell receptor beta chain derives from a study of T cell responses to AZD1222 COVID-19 vaccine (dated by TCRdb to the early 2020s). With regard to the full study: TCR sequencing covered fewer than 250 trial participants: about 210 given two doses of AZD1222 and some 25 given two doses of MenACWY control vaccine. Trial participants were enrolled into age subgroups of 18-55, 56-69 and 70-plus years, which contained roughly 140, 27 and 60 TCR-sequenced participants, respectively. Summary of the overall study and its limitations: Because no day 14 peak-response samples were available, the repertoires could be characterized only after the peak T cell response. After two AZD1222 doses, both the breadth and the depth of spike-specific TCRs were significantly higher than at day 0 and than in MenACWY recipients. Most participants were white British and females outnumbered males, and the authors suggested that clonal diversity may have been underestimated. Vaccine-associated CD4 TCRs spanned the whole spike protein, with dominant responses in regions 160-218 and 743-854. Nearly half of unique spike-specific TCRs reportedly recognized epitopes outside regions mutated in the B.1.351 and B.1.1.7 variants. Conclusions about previously exposed vaccinees are limited because only five or six AZD1222 recipients were SARS-CoV-2 seropositive at baseline. In the small 56-69-year group, the increase in depth fell short of significance, most likely because of low power.

The CDR3 regions of human TCRbeta chains were subjected to immunosequencing. Processing in the source paper ran as follows. TCRs in the repertoires were compared against a reference library of SARS-CoV-2-specific TCRs that had been generated with the MIRA antigen-specificity platform. Breadth was defined as the fraction of unique TCRs that were SARS-CoV-2-associated, and depth was defined as the fraction of total T cells that were SARS-CoV-2-associated. Using the MIRA data, every spike-specific TCR was mapped to the spike region that the TCR reacted to and assigned to either a CD4 or a CD8 class. Log10-transformed breadth and depth values were compared by one-way ANOVA with Sidak's multiple comparisons tests. The immuneACCESS repertoire file appears here via TCRdb, limited to in-frame rearrangements. These files lack a portion of the clones; in checked studies, under half of the deficit traces to unresolved V genes, and the cause of the others is not known. From that table come the V and J calls and clone size; the DNA was used to work out D and trimming. The sample yields around 88,000 clones; around 92% were counted once. The ten largest clones represent around 2.8% of the sample.

CDR1 and CDR2, looked up from the germline V gene, are KGHSH and LQKENI. The CDR3 holds 15 amino acids from the cysteine to the phenylalanine. The read is trimmed to its CDR3 DNA, 45 bases read in frame from base 1. Trimming removed 6 bases from V and 6 bases from J; the gene matches leave 8 bases unexplained. Concerning this clone itself: Its antigen is still unknown. No much larger clone is present one base from it, and per-base qualities are unavailable.

The time point label here, explained by the study, means: baseline before first vaccination. The label giving this sample's treatment or condition can be read as: meningococcal conjugate vaccine given as trial control. Vaccinee samples were obtained from the UK trials COV001 and COV002, which included a single-blind randomized controlled phase 2/3 trial of AZD1222 (ChAdOx1 nCoV-19) in healthy adults. Trial participant PBMC samples were collected at day 0 and day 28 after the second dose for TCRbeta chain sequencing. This TCR was sampled from an adult in good health. Recombination joined TRBV18 with TRBJ2-1; 10 of the junction bases match TRBD2. Sequenced here: peripheral blood, sampled on day 0 of MenACWY control vaccination. The DNA is as follows: TGTGCCAGCTCCCGGGGGACTAGCGCGATCAATGAGCAGTTCTTC. Its amino acids are CASSRGTSAINEQFF.